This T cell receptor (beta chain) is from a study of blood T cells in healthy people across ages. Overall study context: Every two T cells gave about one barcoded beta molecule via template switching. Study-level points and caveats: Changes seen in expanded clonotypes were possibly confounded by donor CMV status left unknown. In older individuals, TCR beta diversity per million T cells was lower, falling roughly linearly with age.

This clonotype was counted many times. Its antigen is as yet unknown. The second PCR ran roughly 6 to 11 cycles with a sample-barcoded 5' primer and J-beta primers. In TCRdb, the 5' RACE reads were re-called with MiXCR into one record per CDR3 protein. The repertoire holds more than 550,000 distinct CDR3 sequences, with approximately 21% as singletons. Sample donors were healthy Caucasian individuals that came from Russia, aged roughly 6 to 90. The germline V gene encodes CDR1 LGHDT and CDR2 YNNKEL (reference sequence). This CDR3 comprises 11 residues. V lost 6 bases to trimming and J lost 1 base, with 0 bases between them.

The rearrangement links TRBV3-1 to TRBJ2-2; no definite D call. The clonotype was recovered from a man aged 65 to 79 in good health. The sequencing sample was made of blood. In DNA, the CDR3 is TGTGCCAGCAGGAACACCGGGGAGCTGTTTTTT. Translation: CASRNTGELFF.